Below, one T cell receptor (beta chain) is given with its context. This receptor's antigen is unknown. No much larger clone exists at a distance of one base, and base qualities are not known. From cysteine to phenylalanine, the CDR3 is 16 amino acids long. Left in the record is the CDR3 DNA by itself, 48 bases read in frame from the first base. V is cut back by 5 bases and J by 2 bases, with 12 bases in the junction unmatched. CDR1 SGHTA and CDR2 FQGNSA are derived from the germline V gene. The entry originates in a study of blood T cell repertoires in COVID-19 (dated by TCRdb to about 2020). General notes on the study: Samples from collaborators originated in the United States, Italy and Spain and spanned both the acute and convalescent phases of COVID-19. The prospective study material was composed of cDNA or gDNA derived from T cells, B-cell-depleted T cells, or PBMCs. Deeply sampled blood TCRbeta repertoires from subjects exposed to, actively infected with, or recovered from COVID-19 were included in the dataset. A freely available public database, intended as a resource for researchers studying the immune response to SARS-CoV-2, is where the repertoires were released. The samples were drawn from two sources: the first 160 participants of the ongoing ImmuneRACE study, and 1,200 or so subjects contributed by 6 global collaborators. Nearly every sample came with metadata listing a de-identified subject ID, COVID-19 status, age in years and sex. Where available, HLA class I and class II types were taken from metadata supplied by the sample provider and were not determined by assay-based typing. Overall study outcomes, separate from this receptor: The amount of clinical and demographic metadata varied by source and participant and was provided uncurated.

The immunoSEQ Assay, a bias-controlled multiplex PCR, was used to amplify TCRbeta CDR3 regions from genomic DNA. The authors' analysis ran thus. Nucleated cell counts per sample were estimated from amplification of reference gene primers within the assay. To quantify the absolute abundance of each unique TCRbeta CDR3 rearrangement, sequence reads were collapsed and filtered. For each sample, productive Simpson clonality was calculated as the square root of Simpson's diversity index across productive rearrangements. TCRdb holds this immuneACCESS table with in-frame rearrangements only. Some clones are missing; in checked studies, unresolved V genes explain under half, and the rest has no known cause. V and J calls and clone size are copied from that table; D and trimming were computed from the DNA. The sample table holds approximately 300,000 clones, of which just under 90% were seen once. Of the sample, roughly a tenth is held by the ten largest clones.

Participants in the prospective study were aged roughly 18 to 95 years, lived in some 24 United States geographic areas, and enrolled through a virtual design. Cohort assignment in the prospective study relied on participant-reported clinical history from a screening survey and a study questionnaire. For ImmuneRACE Cohort 3, a participant was defined as recovered based on two consecutive negative NP/OP PCR tests, clearance by a healthcare professional, or resolution of symptoms. In the prospective study, whole blood, serum and a nasopharyngeal or oropharyngeal swab were collected from each participant by mobile phlebotomists. Prospective study participants could optionally give additional blood draws and questionnaires over a roughly 2-month period. Before DNA extraction, prospective study blood samples were shipped either frozen or at room temperature.

This receptor was taken from a woman aged 25 to 39 who had recovered from COVID-19. The sample consisted of PBMCs or T cells enriched from blood (not recorded which). This chain joins TRBV7-2 to TRBJ2-7; 7 middle bases align to TRBD1. The CDR3 loop reads CASSPFAGTVTYEQYF. The nucleotide sequence reads as follows: TGTGCCAGCAGCCCCTTCGCCGGGACAGTTACCTACGAGCAGTACTTC.